This T cell receptor beta chain derives from a study of blood T cell repertoires in COVID-19. Study in general: Material from acute and convalescent COVID-19 was sourced from the United States, Italy and Spain. Nucleic acid was either cDNA or gDNA, and it came from T cells, B-cell-depleted T cells, or PBMCs.

The study drew participants aged about 18 to 89 years from 20 to 30 US areas. The repertoire was sequenced with immunoSEQ multiplex PCR; TCRdb's copy has only in-frame clones and lacks some. Of roughly 200,000 clones listed, 70% to 90% are singletons. Germline V CDR1 and CDR2: ENHRY, SYGVKD. Trimming stripped 0 bases from V and 0 bases from J, with 6 bases between. The CDR3 has 14 amino acids. The clonotype originates from a man aged 25-40 years who had recovered from COVID-19. The J gene is TRBJ2-7, the V gene TRBV10-3; D might be TRBD1 (6 bases). Sample: PBMCs or T cells enriched from blood (not recorded which). This CDR3 reads CAISESDSSYEQYF. CDR3 bases: TGTGCCATCAGTGAGTCGGACAGCTCCTACGAGCAGTACTTC.